The 11 T cell receptor beta chains reported below all come from one sample, sequenced in a study of cytomegalovirus exposure and HLA in healthy donors. PCR primers comprised 60 Vbeta and 13 Jbeta primers. The assay was immunoSEQ multiplex PCR, and TCRdb's table has in-frame clones only and misses some. The repertoire consists of 70,000 to 100,000 clones, with around 67% occurring once and the leading ten covering 6.9%. The sequenced material came from PBMCs. The receptors stem from a woman in her fifties or sixties in good health and CMV-seropositive.

This chain joins TRBV21-1 and TRBJ2-2; no check of the table's D call, TRBD1, against the DNA was made. TRBV21-1 is recorded as a pseudogene. The CDR3 has 13 residues. CDR3 protein: CARGQGSTGELFF. The CDR3 DNA reads as TGTGCCCGAGGACAGGGGTCCACCGGGGAGCTGTTTTTT.

This clone has only a few counts. The CDR3 nucleotides read TGTGCCAGCAGTTCCAGTTGGAATGAGCAGTTCTTC. This sequence encodes CASSSSWNEQFF. The chain recombines TRBV27 with TRBJ2-1; D remains ambiguous. The CDR3 covers 12 residues. The germline CDR1 and CDR2 sequences are MNHEY and SMNVEV (reference sequence). Trimming stripped 4 bases from V and 7 bases from J, with 8 bases between.

The V and J genes are TRBV6-1 and TRBJ2-7; 8 bases are shared with TRBD1. CDR1 and CDR2 from the germline V gene are MNHNS and SASEGT. V trimming: 6 bases; J trimming: 4 bases; junction bases outside the gene matches: 8. This CDR3 has 14 residues. Written as DNA, the CDR3 is TGTGCCAGCAGCGACCGGGACAGGCGGTACGAGCAGTACGTC. This sequence encodes CASSDRDRRYEQYV.

This chain joins TRBV6-1 and TRBJ2-7, with D tentatively TRBD1 (5 bases). Germline CDR1 is MNHNS and CDR2 is SASEGT. The length of the CDR3 is 14 residues. Trimming took off 2 bases at V and 3 bases at J, with 11 bases between the two ends. DNA of the CDR3: TGTGCCAGCAGTGAATCAGGGTGGCTCTACGAGCAGTACTTC. Its protein product is CASSESGWLYEQYF.

The J gene is TRBJ1-2, the V gene TRBV7-9, with no clear D. The CDR3 covers 14 residues. In germline, CDR1 is SEHNR, CDR2 FQNEAQ (reference sequence). Trimming shortened V by 5 bases and J by 5 bases, and 15 bases separated the two germline ends. The CDR3 DNA reads as TGTGCCAGCAGCCGAGGGCTGGCAGCATATGGCTACACCTTC. It specifies CASSRGLAAYGYTF.

This chain uses TRBV25-1 with TRBJ1-1; no clear D. Trimming took 0 bases from V and 4 from J, leaving 12 bases between them. Germline-derived CDR1 and CDR2 are MGHDK and SYGVNS. The CDR3 is 15 residues long. DNA for the CDR3: TGTGCCAGCAGTGAATATACCGGGATTGGCACTGAAGCTTTCTTT. Protein product: CASSEYTGIGTEAFF.

The rearrangement uses TRBV5-1 and TRBJ1-1; no definite D call. The germline V gene encodes CDR1 SGHRS and CDR2 YFSETQ. The length of the CDR3 is 13 residues. V lost 0 bases and J lost 7, with 10 bases in between. CDR3 loop: CASSLASGYEAFF. In DNA, the CDR3 is TGCGCCAGCAGCTTGGCAAGCGGCTATGAAGCTTTCTTT.

The V gene is TRBV5-1, the J gene TRBJ2-5, with TRBD1 matching over 7 bases. The better agreement between TRBJ2-7 and the DNA end casts doubt on the J call. This CDR3 is 14 amino acids long. Germline V gene sequence: CDR1 SGHRS, CDR2 YFSETQ. CDR3 coding DNA: TGCGCCAGCAGCCCTTCGGGACAGAAGTACGAGCAGTACTTC. This codes for CASSPSGQKYEQYF.

This chain connects TRBV28 to TRBJ2-1; D unresolved. V lost 1 base to trimming and J lost 8 bases, with 6 bases between them. The CDR3 spans 12 residues. Germline assignment: CDR1 MDHEN and CDR2 SYDVKM. The CDR3, as DNA: TGTGCCAGCAGTTTATCGGTCCATGAGCAGTTCTTC. Amino acid sequence: CASSLSVHEQFF.

J is TRBJ2-5 and V is TRBV6-5, with TRBD1 as a possible D gene (6 bases). Trimming left V 8 bases short and J 2 bases short, with 15 bases between. This CDR3 is built from 14 residues. Per the germline V gene, CDR1 is MNHEY and CDR2 is SVGAGI. The CDR3 nucleotides are TGTGCCAGCTCAAACAGGGATATACAAGAGACCCAGTACTTC. Its protein is CASSNRDIQETQYF.

The J gene is TRBJ2-4, the V gene TRBV23-1; 8 bases fit TRBD1. TRBV23-1 is recorded as an ORF, its role being uncertain. The J segment lost 1 base and the V segment lost 7 bases, leaving 27 bases of the junction unmatched. The CDR3 sequence is 22 residues long. The CDR3, as DNA: TGCGCCAGCACTAATTTCACGCCGGGACAGGATCGAGGGCACCGGGCCAAAAACATTCAGTACTTC. The encoded protein is CASTNFTPGQDRGHRAKNIQYF.